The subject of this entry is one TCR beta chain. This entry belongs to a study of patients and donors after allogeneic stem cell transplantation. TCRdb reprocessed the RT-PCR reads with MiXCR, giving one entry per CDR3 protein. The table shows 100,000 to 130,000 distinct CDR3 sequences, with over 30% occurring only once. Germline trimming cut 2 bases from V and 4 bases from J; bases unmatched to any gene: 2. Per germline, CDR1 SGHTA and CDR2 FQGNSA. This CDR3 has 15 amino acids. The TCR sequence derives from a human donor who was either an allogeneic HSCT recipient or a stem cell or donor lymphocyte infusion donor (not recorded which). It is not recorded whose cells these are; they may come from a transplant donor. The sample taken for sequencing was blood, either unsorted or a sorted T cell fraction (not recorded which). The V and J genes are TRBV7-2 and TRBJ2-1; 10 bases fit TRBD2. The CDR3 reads CASSLRTSGYNEQFF. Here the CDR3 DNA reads TGTGCCAGCAGCTTACGGACTAGCGGATACAATGAGCAGTTCTTC.